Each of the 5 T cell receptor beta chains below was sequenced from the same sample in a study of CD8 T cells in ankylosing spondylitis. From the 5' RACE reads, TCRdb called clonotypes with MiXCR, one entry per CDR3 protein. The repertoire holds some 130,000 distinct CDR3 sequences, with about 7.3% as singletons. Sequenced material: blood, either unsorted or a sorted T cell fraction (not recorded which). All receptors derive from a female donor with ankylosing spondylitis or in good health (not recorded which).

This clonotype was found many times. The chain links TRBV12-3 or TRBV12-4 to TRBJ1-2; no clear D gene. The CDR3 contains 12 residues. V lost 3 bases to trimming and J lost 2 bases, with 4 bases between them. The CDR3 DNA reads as TGTGCCAGCAGTTTTTCCAACTATGGCTACACCTTC. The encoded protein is CASSFSNYGYTF.

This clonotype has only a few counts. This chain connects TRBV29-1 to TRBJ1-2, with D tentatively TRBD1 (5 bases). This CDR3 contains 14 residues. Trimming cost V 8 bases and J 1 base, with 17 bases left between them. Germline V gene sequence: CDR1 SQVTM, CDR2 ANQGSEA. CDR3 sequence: CSIRSGHFNYGYTF. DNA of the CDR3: TGCAGCATTCGATCCGGACACTTTAACTATGGCTACACCTTC.

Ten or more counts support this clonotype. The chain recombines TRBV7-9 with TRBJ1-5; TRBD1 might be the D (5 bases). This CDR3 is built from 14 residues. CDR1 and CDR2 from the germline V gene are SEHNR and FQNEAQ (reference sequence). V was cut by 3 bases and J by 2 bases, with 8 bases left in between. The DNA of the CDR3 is TGTGCCAGCAGCTTTCAAGGGGGCAATCAGCCCCAGCATTTT. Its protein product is CASSFQGGNQPQHF.

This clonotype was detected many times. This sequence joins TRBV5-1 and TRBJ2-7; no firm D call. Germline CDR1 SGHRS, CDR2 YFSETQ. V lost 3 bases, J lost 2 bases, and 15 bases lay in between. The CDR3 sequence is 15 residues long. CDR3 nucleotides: TGCGCCAGCAGCTCGGATACTCTACAAACCTACGAGCAGTACTTC. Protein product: CASSSDTLQTYEQYF. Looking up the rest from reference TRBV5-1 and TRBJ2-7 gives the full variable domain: KAGVTQTPRYLIKTRGQQVTLSCSPISGHRSVSWYQQTPGQGLQFLFEYFSETQRNKGNFPGRFSGRQFSNSRSEMNVSTLELGDSALYLCASSSDTLQTYEQYFGPGTRLTVT.

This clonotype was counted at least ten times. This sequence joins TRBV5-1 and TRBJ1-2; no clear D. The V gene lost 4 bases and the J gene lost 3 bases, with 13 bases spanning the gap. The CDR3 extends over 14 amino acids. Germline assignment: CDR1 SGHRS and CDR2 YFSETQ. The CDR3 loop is CASSKSDGYYGYTF. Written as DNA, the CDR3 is TGCGCCAGCAGCAAATCCGACGGGTACTATGGCTACACCTTC.